Shown below are 17 T cell receptor beta chains from a single sample sequenced in a study of blood T cell repertoires in COVID-19. TCRdb's copy holds only in-frame clones and misses some; the assay was immunoSEQ multiplex PCR. The sample includes a few hundred thousand clones, around 92% of them seen just once. Input material: peripheral blood. The origin of the receptors is a woman aged 30 to 39 with COVID-19, enrolled during active disease.

This clone was counted only a few times. The germline gene is not matched at one end of the junction; a read error may be the cause. The J gene is TRBJ1-5, the V gene TRBV6-6; D might be TRBD1 (5 bases). This CDR3 has 13 amino acids. Germline CDR1 MNHNY, CDR2 SVGAGI (reference sequence). CDR3: CASSQAGNRPQHF. The CDR3 DNA is TGTGCCAGCAGCCAAGCAGGGAATCGGCCCCAGCATTTT.

J is TRBJ2-3 and V is TRBV18, with a weak D call TRBD2 (5 bases). CDR1 and CDR2 from the germline V gene are KGHSH and LQKENI. The CDR3 consists of 13 residues. V was cut by 5 bases and J by 2 bases, with 8 bases left in between. The CDR3 DNA sequence: TGTGCCAGCTCAGCGGACTTCACAGATACGCAGTATTTT. Protein sequence: CASSADFTDTQYF.

The sample holds many counts of this clone. The chain has TRBV5-5 and TRBJ2-1, with D unresolved. The CDR3 length is 14 residues. The V end was cut by 2 bases, the J end by 4 bases, with 10 bases between. Germline values: CDR1 SGHKS, CDR2 YYEKEE (reference sequence). CDR3 protein: CASSFLHGYNEQFF. CDR3 bases: TGTGCCAGCAGCTTCCTGCACGGGTACAATGAGCAGTTCTTC. Full variable domain (remainder filled in from reference TRBV5-5 and TRBJ2-1): DAGVTQSPTHLIKTRGQQVTLRCSPISGHKSVSWYQQVLGQGPQFIFQYYEKEERGRGNFPDRFSARQFPNYSSELNVNALLLGDSALYLCASSFLHGYNEQFFGPGTRLTVL.

This chain joins TRBV11-2 and TRBJ1-1; 7 nucleotides align to TRBD1. V was pared by 1 base and J by 0 bases, with 5 bases of the junction left unmatched. The CDR3 covers 16 residues. CDR1 is SGHAT and CDR2 is FQNNGV in the germline V gene. CDR3 nucleotides: TGTGCCAGCAGCTTAGCGCAGGGGGACATGAACACTGAAGCTTTCTTT. This translates into CASSLAQGDMNTEAFF.

V and J are TRBV7-8 and TRBJ1-3; no firm D call. The CDR3 extends over 14 amino acids. Germline CDR1 reads SGHVS; CDR2 reads FQNEAQ. V was clipped by 1 base and J by 8 bases, with 12 bases between them. CDR3 DNA sequence: TGTGCCAGCAGCTTAGTTACCGGTTCGGACACCATATATTTT. Translating gives CASSLVTGSDTIYF.

This clone was seen a few times. This chain connects TRBV5-4 to TRBJ1-6; no clear D. CDR1 is SGHNT, CDR2 YYREEE, per germline (reference sequence). The germline V and J ends were trimmed by 2 bases and 6 bases, with 12 bases remaining between them. The CDR3 has 15 amino acids. The DNA of the CDR3 is TGTGCCAGCAGCTTCGGAAGCGCCTTTAATTCACCCCTCCACTTT. It translates to CASSFGSAFNSPLHF.

The rearrangement uses TRBV4-3 and TRBJ1-6; TRBD1 might be the D (6 bases). This CDR3 has 16 residues. Looked up from germline, CDR1 is LGHNA and CDR2 is YSLEER. V gave up 0 bases and J gave up 9 bases, with 15 bases separating them. CDR3: CASSQDRGIRGSPLHF. The CDR3 DNA reads TGCGCCAGCAGCCAAGATCGTGGGATCAGGGGTTCACCCCTCCACTTT.

This chain connects TRBV29-1 to TRBJ1-1, with 7 bases aligning to TRBD1. V was pared by 7 bases and J by 4 bases, with 6 bases of the junction left unmatched. The CDR3 loop spans 12 amino acids. CDR1 and CDR2 (germline): SQVTM, ANQGSEA. CDR3 nucleotide sequence: TGCAGCGGTACAGGGGATTCCACTGAAGCTTTCTTT. It is translated as CSGTGDSTEAFF.

The chain combines TRBV7-2 with TRBJ2-7; no clear D. V was cut by 5 bases and J by 0 bases, with 11 bases left in between. The V gene's germline CDR1 is SGHTA and CDR2 FQGNSA. The CDR3 is 14 amino acids. The CDR3: CASSQIDSSYEQYF. The CDR3 DNA is TGTGCCAGCAGCCAGATAGACTCCTCCTACGAGCAGTACTTC.

The genes are TRBV24-1 and TRBJ2-1; TRBD2 might be the D (5 bases). This CDR3 has 19 residues. The V end was cut by 4 bases, the J end by 0 bases, with 21 bases between. Germline V gene lookup returns CDR1 KGHDR and CDR2 SFDVKD. Here the CDR3 reads CATSDRWLARDSSYNEQFF. CDR3 sequence (DNA): TGTGCCACCAGTGACCGTTGGCTAGCCCGAGATTCCTCCTACAATGAGCAGTTCTTC.

The chain employs TRBV6-5 and TRBJ2-7, with D hard to call. V gave up 7 bases and J gave up 6 bases, with 16 bases separating them. Germline V gene sequence: CDR1 MNHEY, CDR2 SVGAGI. The CDR3 totals 13 residues. Here the CDR3 reads CASTSTPLREQYV. The CDR3 DNA reads TGTGCCAGCACTTCAACTCCCTTACGCGAGCAGTACGTC.

The V call is TRBV6-4, the J call TRBJ2-3; 12 nucleotides agree with TRBD2. Germline CDR1 reads MRHNA; CDR2 reads SNTAGT. J was trimmed by 2 bases and V by 2 bases; bases with no gene match: 5. The CDR3 loop spans 17 amino acids. CDR3 in DNA: TGTGCCAGCAGTGACCTTACTAGCGGGGGGCCCACAGATACGCAGTATTTT. It specifies CASSDLTSGGPTDTQYF.

V is TRBV18 and J is TRBJ1-5; TRBD1 matches 7 bases. V lost 5 bases, J lost 4 bases, and 5 bases stayed unmatched. This CDR3 comprises 14 residues. Germline CDR1 and CDR2: KGHSH and LQKENI. CDR3 in amino acids: CASSYTGVNQPQHF. The CDR3 nucleotides are TGTGCCAGCTCATATACAGGGGTGAATCAGCCCCAGCATTTT.

The chain joins TRBV29-1 to TRBJ2-5, with 8 nucleotides matching TRBD2. The germline V gene encodes CDR1 SQVTM and CDR2 ANQGSEA. The CDR3 spans 15 residues. Germline trimming cut 2 bases from V and 5 bases from J; bases unmatched to any gene: 10. CDR3 amino acids: CSVERSGGSWETQYF. CDR3 DNA sequence: TGCAGCGTTGAACGGAGCGGGGGTAGTTGGGAGACCCAGTACTTC. Supplemented by reference TRBV29-1 and TRBJ2-5, the full variable domain reads SAVISQKPSRDICQRGTSLTIQCQVDSQVTMMFWYRQQPGQSLTLIATANQGSEATYESGFVIDKFPISRPNLTFSTLTVSNMSPEDSSIYLCSVERSGGSWETQYFGPGTRLLVL.

This clone was seen just once. The CDR3 loop is CASSPQTGNQPQHF. The CDR3 DNA follows: TGTGCCAGCAGCCCGCAAACAGGTAATCAGCCCCAGCATTTT. The gene calls are TRBV7-2 and TRBJ1-5, with a possible D match to TRBD1 (5 bases). The germline V gene has CDR1 SGHTA and CDR2 FQGNSA. Trimming left V 5 bases short and J 4 bases short, with 12 bases between. There are 14 residues in the CDR3.

This rearrangement joins TRBV5-5 to TRBJ1-1; D ambiguous. V was cut by 4 bases and J by 0 bases, with 13 bases left in between. The CDR3 consists of 15 residues. CDR1 and CDR2 from the germline V gene are SGHKS and YYEKEE (reference sequence). The CDR3 is CASSPGGRVNTEAFF. CDR3 nucleotides: TGTGCCAGCAGCCCGGGAGGGAGGGTGAACACTGAAGCTTTCTTT.

The gene calls are TRBV24-1 and TRBJ2-3; D is unresolved. The V end was cut by 5 bases, the J end by 5 bases, with 10 bases between. From germline, CDR1 is KGHDR and CDR2 SFDVKD. The CDR3 has 13 amino acids. The CDR3 loop is CATSVGVQDTQYF. The DNA for the CDR3 is TGTGCCACCAGTGTCGGTGTCCAAGATACGCAGTATTTT.